The 3 T cell receptor beta chains given below trace back to one sample, sequenced in a study of T cells in Graves' hyperthyroidism and ophthalmopathy. It was RNA transcripts that yielded the amplified TCR beta CDR3 regions. The HTBI primer set was used in a first-round RT-PCR of the TCR CDR3. One entry per CDR3 protein results from TCRdb running MiXCR on the multiplex PCR reads. Among about 640,000 distinct CDR3 sequences listed, more than 20% were seen once. The sample taken for sequencing was blood. The receptors derive from a young man with Graves' ophthalmopathy.

This clonotype occurred many times. This chain uses TRBV5-1 with TRBJ2-7, with D perhaps TRBD2 (6 bases). In germline, CDR1 is SGHRS, CDR2 YFSETQ. This CDR3 spans 13 amino acids. Trimming cost V 4 bases and J 5 bases, with 13 bases left between them. CDR3 coding DNA: TGCGCCAGCAGCCCCGGCGCGGGGCACGAGCAGTACTTC. It translates to CASSPGAGHEQYF.

The chain uses TRBV24-1 and TRBJ2-1; 13 bases map to TRBD2. The germline V gene encodes CDR1 KGHDR and CDR2 SFDVKD. The CDR3 loop spans 17 amino acids. With 3 bases clipped from V and 7 bases from J, the junction kept 8 bases outside the gene matches. The DNA for the CDR3 is TGTGCCACCAGTGATACACCGGGACTAGCGGGAAGGAATGAGCAGTTCTTC. It is translated as CATSDTPGLAGRNEQFF.

This clonotype was counted between two and nine times. This chain joins TRBV10-1 and TRBJ2-2; D ambiguous. The CDR3 consists of 13 residues. The V gene lost 2 bases and the J gene lost 7 bases, with 8 bases spanning the gap. Germline loops: CDR1 WNHNN, CDR2 SYGVQD (reference sequence). CDR3 sequence reads: CASSETWGGELFF. CDR3 nucleotide sequence: TGCGCCAGCAGTGAGACGTGGGGCGGGGAGCTGTTTTTT.